This is a list of T cell receptor beta chains from one sample in a study of T cells in Graves' hyperthyroidism and ophthalmopathy. MiXCR, run by TCRdb on the multiplex PCR reads, gives a single entry per CDR3 protein. This table holds hundreds of thousands of distinct CDR3 sequences, 35% found once. Sequencing input: blood. The receptors shown here come from a woman aged 40 to 49 with Graves' hyperthyroidism. CDR3s include the opening cysteine and the closing phenylalanine or tryptophan. The D gene is left open where the match is weak. Clone size appears in some rows only: once, few, many, or a class for an expanded clone.

abundance: few
d_gene: -
v_gene: TRBV19
j_gene: TRBJ2-7
CDR3nt: TGTGCCAGTAGTATGGGGTGGGGGCAATTTTCCTACGAGCAGTACTTC
CDR3aa: CASSMGWGQFSYEQYF

abundance: -
d_gene: TRBD1
v_gene: TRBV7-9
j_gene: TRBJ1-3
CDR3nt: TGTGCCAGCAGCCGAGGACAGGGAATCTCTGGAAACACCATATATTTT
CDR3aa: CASSRGQGISGNTIYF

abundance: -
d_gene: -
v_gene: TRBV7-2
j_gene: TRBJ1-2
CDR3nt: TGTGCCAGCAGCTACAGGGATCGGGGGATCGGCTACACCTTC
CDR3aa: CASSYRDRGIGYTF

abundance: -
d_gene: TRBD1
v_gene: TRBV27
j_gene: TRBJ1-1
CDR3nt: TGTGCCAGCAGTTTAGCGGCAGGGGGGAGTACTGAAGCTTTCTTT
CDR3aa: CASSLAAGGSTEAFF

abundance: many
d_gene: TRBD2
v_gene: TRBV5-1
j_gene: TRBJ2-7
CDR3nt: TGCGCCAGCAGCGCGACTAGCGGTGCGTACGAGCAGTACTTC
CDR3aa: CASSATSGAYEQYF

abundance: -
d_gene: TRBD1
v_gene: TRBV5-1
j_gene: TRBJ2-2
CDR3nt: TGCGCCAGCAGCACGCGGACAGGGGGCTTAACCGGCAAATCCGGGGAGCTGTTTTTT
CDR3aa: CASSTRTGGLTGKSGELFF

abundance: -
d_gene: TRBD1
v_gene: TRBV29-1
j_gene: TRBJ1-2
CDR3nt: TGCAGCAGCCCTGACAGGGGAGGGGGCTACACCTTC
CDR3aa: CSSPDRGGGYTF

abundance: many
d_gene: TRBD1
v_gene: TRBV19
j_gene: TRBJ2-6
CDR3nt: TGTGCCAGTAGTATCGGACAGGGCTTCGGGGCCAACGTCCTGACTTTC
CDR3aa: CASSIGQGFGANVLTF

abundance: -
d_gene: -
v_gene: TRBV2
j_gene: TRBJ1-5
CDR3nt: TGTGCCAGCAGCGGGACCCGCAATCAGCCCCAGCATTTT
CDR3aa: CASSGTRNQPQHF

abundance: -
d_gene: -
v_gene: TRBV6-2/TRBV6-3
j_gene: TRBJ2-7
CDR3nt: TGTGCCAGCAGTAGTTCGGGAGTCACCTACGAGCAGTACTTC
CDR3aa: CASSSSGVTYEQYF

abundance: -
d_gene: TRBD1
v_gene: TRBV6-5
j_gene: TRBJ1-6
CDR3nt: TGTGCCAGCAGTTACTCGGGACAGCCACCTTCACCCCTCCACTTT
CDR3aa: CASSYSGQPPSPLHF

abundance: many
d_gene: TRBD1
v_gene: TRBV25-1
j_gene: TRBJ1-2
CDR3nt: TGTGCCAGCAGTGAAGGGACAGGGGTCGACTATGGCTACACCTTC
CDR3aa: CASSEGTGVDYGYTF

abundance: many
d_gene: -
v_gene: TRBV3-1
j_gene: TRBJ2-5
CDR3nt: TGTGCCAGCAGCCAAGCTGGGGAAGAGACCCAGTACTTC
CDR3aa: CASSQAGEETQYF

abundance: few
d_gene: TRBD1
v_gene: TRBV6-5
j_gene: TRBJ1-2
CDR3nt: TGTGCCAGCAGTTTAGTGGGACAGGCAAACTATGGCTACACCTTC
CDR3aa: CASSLVGQANYGYTF

abundance: -
d_gene: -
v_gene: TRBV20-1
j_gene: TRBJ2-7
CDR3nt: TGCAGTGCTAGTGGGGGGCTGAGCTCCTACGAGCAGTACTTC
CDR3aa: CSASGGLSSYEQYF

abundance: -
d_gene: -
v_gene: TRBV28
j_gene: TRBJ1-2
CDR3nt: TGTGCCGTACACAGTAACTATGGCTACACCTTC
CDR3aa: CAVHSNYGYTF

abundance: few
d_gene: -
v_gene: TRBV6-2/TRBV6-3
j_gene: TRBJ1-5
CDR3nt: TGTGCCAGCAGTTACCCTACACACTTGAGGGTAGGTCAGCCCCAGCATTTT
CDR3aa: CASSYPTHLRVGQPQHF

abundance: -
d_gene: -
v_gene: TRBV29-1
j_gene: TRBJ1-2
CDR3nt: TGCAGCGTAGACGGGACGTGGAGCGGCTACACCTTC
CDR3aa: CSVDGTWSGYTF

abundance: few
d_gene: TRBD1
v_gene: TRBV10-3
j_gene: TRBJ2-7
CDR3nt: TGTGCCATCAGGAGAGGACAGGGGTTCTCCTACGAGCAGTACTTC
CDR3aa: CAIRRGQGFSYEQYF

abundance: many
d_gene: -
v_gene: TRBV19
j_gene: TRBJ1-5
CDR3nt: TGTGCCAGTAGTAACGGTCCGCCTCGCAATCAGCCCCAGCATTTT
CDR3aa: CASSNGPPRNQPQHF

abundance: -
d_gene: -
v_gene: TRBV19
j_gene: TRBJ1-2
CDR3nt: TGTGCCAGTAGTGTAAACAGGGACCACTATGGCTACACCTTC
CDR3aa: CASSVNRDHYGYTF

abundance: -
d_gene: -
v_gene: TRBV6-6
j_gene: TRBJ1-3
CDR3nt: TGTGCCACCTACGCGGCCGGAAACACCATATATTTT
CDR3aa: CATYAAGNTIYF

abundance: -
d_gene: -
v_gene: TRBV6-6
j_gene: TRBJ1-5
CDR3nt: TGTGCCATCAGTGATGGGGCGCAGCAGCCCCAGCATTTT
CDR3aa: CAISDGAQQPQHF

abundance: few
d_gene: -
v_gene: TRBV20-1
j_gene: TRBJ1-5
CDR3nt: TGCAGTGCTACGGGCGGATATAGCAATCAGCCCCAGCATTTT
CDR3aa: CSATGGYSNQPQHF

abundance: many
d_gene: -
v_gene: TRBV11-2
j_gene: TRBJ2-5
CDR3nt: TGTGCCAGCAGTCGGATGGAGACCCAGTACTTC
CDR3aa: CASSRMETQYF

abundance: -
d_gene: -
v_gene: TRBV6-5
j_gene: TRBJ1-1
CDR3nt: TGTGCCAGCAGTTACTCGCGGGGATATACTGAAGCTTTCTTT
CDR3aa: CASSYSRGYTEAFF

abundance: few
d_gene: -
v_gene: TRBV5-1
j_gene: TRBJ1-4
CDR3nt: TGCGCCAGCAGCAGCGGGCGAGGAACTAATGAAAAACTGTTTTTT
CDR3aa: CASSSGRGTNEKLFF

abundance: few
d_gene: -
v_gene: TRBV29-1
j_gene: TRBJ1-1
CDR3nt: TGCAGCGTTCCGACAGGCTCTGAAGCTTTCTTT
CDR3aa: CSVPTGSEAFF

abundance: few
d_gene: TRBD2
v_gene: TRBV7-9
j_gene: TRBJ2-2
CDR3nt: TGTGCCAGCAGCTTATGGGCCCTAGCGGAGAACACCGGGGAGCTGTTTTTT
CDR3aa: CASSLWALAENTGELFF

abundance: -
d_gene: TRBD2
v_gene: TRBV29-1
j_gene: TRBJ2-1
CDR3nt: TGCAGCGTAACCGGGACTAGCGGGAGTGGCTCCTACAATGAGCAGTTCTTC
CDR3aa: CSVTGTSGSGSYNEQFF

abundance: many
d_gene: -
v_gene: TRBV10-3
j_gene: TRBJ1-2
CDR3nt: TGTGCCAGCAGTGTGTCCGGGGCAGCCGCCTTTGGCTACACCTTC
CDR3aa: CASSVSGAAAFGYTF

abundance: many
d_gene: -
v_gene: TRBV7-9
j_gene: TRBJ1-1
CDR3nt: TGTGCCAGCATCCGCTCGGCAAACACTGAAGCTTTCTTT
CDR3aa: CASIRSANTEAFF

abundance: -
d_gene: TRBD2
v_gene: TRBV2
j_gene: TRBJ2-1
CDR3nt: TGTGCCAGCAGTCCGGACACTAGCGGGAGCAAGAATGAGCAGTTCTTC
CDR3aa: CASSPDTSGSKNEQFF

abundance: -
d_gene: -
v_gene: TRBV12-5
j_gene: TRBJ2-5
CDR3nt: TGTGCTAGTGGACCTGGGACTTTTGGAGGGCAAGAGACCCAGTACTTC
CDR3aa: CASGPGTFGGQETQYF

abundance: many
d_gene: TRBD1
v_gene: TRBV5-6
j_gene: TRBJ1-5
CDR3nt: TGTGCCAGCAGCTCCGGACAGGGCGGTCAGCCCCAGCATTTT
CDR3aa: CASSSGQGGQPQHF

abundance: -
d_gene: -
v_gene: TRBV29-1
j_gene: TRBJ1-1
CDR3nt: TGCAGCTGTCTAGGACCTGAAGCTTTCTTT
CDR3aa: CSCLGPEAFF

abundance: -
d_gene: TRBD1
v_gene: TRBV6-5
j_gene: TRBJ2-7
CDR3nt: TGTGCCAGCAGTTACTCGACCGGGGCCGGGACAGGGTACTACGAGCAGTACTTC
CDR3aa: CASSYSTGAGTGYYEQYF

abundance: few
d_gene: -
v_gene: TRBV4-3
j_gene: TRBJ1-1
CDR3nt: TGCGCCAGCAGCCTAGGGTGGGGCGGTCAAGCTTTCTTT
CDR3aa: CASSLGWGGQAFF

abundance: many
d_gene: -
v_gene: TRBV2
j_gene: TRBJ1-1
CDR3nt: TGTGCCAGCAGCGCTTCCCACACTGAAGCTTTCTTT
CDR3aa: CASSASHTEAFF

abundance: -
d_gene: -
v_gene: TRBV15
j_gene: TRBJ2-7
CDR3nt: TGTGCCACCGGAAGGGTGGACTACGAGCAGTACTTC
CDR3aa: CATGRVDYEQYF

abundance: many
d_gene: -
v_gene: TRBV20-1
j_gene: TRBJ1-2
CDR3nt: TGCAGTGCCAGACCACAGACCGGCTACACCTTC
CDR3aa: CSARPQTGYTF

abundance: -
d_gene: -
v_gene: TRBV6-4
j_gene: TRBJ1-6
CDR3nt: TGTGCCAGCAGTGTCAACGCCGAAAATTCACCCCTCCACTTT
CDR3aa: CASSVNAENSPLHF

abundance: few
d_gene: -
v_gene: TRBV4-1
j_gene: TRBJ2-7
CDR3nt: TGCGCCAGCATGGATAGGGACTCCTACGAGCAGTACTTC
CDR3aa: CASMDRDSYEQYF

abundance: many
d_gene: -
v_gene: TRBV7-2
j_gene: TRBJ1-3
CDR3nt: TGTGCCAGCAGACCTACAGTTTCGGCTTCCCCTGGAAACACCATATATTTT
CDR3aa: CASRPTVSASPGNTIYF

abundance: few
d_gene: -
v_gene: TRBV2
j_gene: TRBJ1-1
CDR3nt: TGTGCCAGCAGTGAGCAGGGTCTGGCCACTGAAGCTTTCTTT
CDR3aa: CASSEQGLATEAFF

abundance: -
d_gene: TRBD1
v_gene: TRBV7-8
j_gene: TRBJ1-2
CDR3nt: TGTGCCAGCAGCTGGACAGGGCTTGTCTATGGCTACACCTTC
CDR3aa: CASSWTGLVYGYTF